Below, 20 T cell receptor beta chains from the same sample are listed, as sequenced in a study of T cell changes during pregnancy in multiple sclerosis. Profiling relied on immunoSEQ multiplex PCR, and the TCRdb table lists in-frame clones only, not all of them. The sample yields approximately 50,000 clones, around 93% seen once. Material: CD4+ T cells from peripheral blood mononuclear cells, obtained after pregnancy. These receptors were collected from a female donor with multiple sclerosis, enrolled in a pregnancy study.

This sequence joins TRBV14 and TRBJ2-1; D remains unclear. The CDR3 totals 13 residues. V gave up 1 base and J gave up 10 bases, with 11 bases separating them. CDR1 SGHDN and CDR2 FVKESK come from the germline V gene. The CDR3 is CASSQVLSHEQFF. Written as DNA, the CDR3 is TGTGCCAGCAGCCAAGTGTTGAGCCACGAGCAGTTCTTC. Using reference TRBV14 and TRBJ2-1 for the parts outside the CDR3, the full variable domain is EAGVTQFPSHSVIEKGQTVTLRCDPISGHDNLYWYRRVMGKEIKFLLHFVKESKQDESGMPNNRFLAERTGGTYSTLKVQPAELEDSGVYFCASSQVLSHEQFFGPGTRLTVL.

This chain connects TRBV6-5 to TRBJ2-3, with D possibly being TRBD1 (6 bases). This CDR3 contains 12 residues. Germline V gene lookup returns CDR1 MNHEY and CDR2 SVGAGI. V lost 6 bases and J lost 5, with 9 bases in between. CDR3 region: CASRTGIDTQYF. CDR3 DNA sequence: TGTGCCAGCAGAACAGGGATAGATACGCAGTATTTT.

Only one count was recorded for this clone. The chain employs TRBV7-2 and TRBJ1-1; D is unresolved. Trimming pared 1 base from V and 1 base from J, leaving 13 bases between. This CDR3 contains 16 residues. Germline values: CDR1 SGHTA, CDR2 FQGNSA. The CDR3 DNA reads TGTGCCAGCAGCTTAGGTGGTGAGGTGAAGAACACTGAAGCTTTCTTT. Its protein is CASSLGGEVKNTEAFF.

The chain combines TRBV2 with TRBJ2-5; possibly TRBD1 for D (6 bases). The germline V gene encodes CDR1 SNHLY and CDR2 FYNNEI. The CDR3 is 14 amino acids. Trimming shortened V by 8 bases and J by 1 base, and 14 bases separated the two germline ends. This chain's CDR3 is CASLPGTLQETQYF. As DNA, the CDR3 is TGTGCCAGCCTTCCTGGGACACTCCAAGAGACCCAGTACTTC.

This chain links TRBV7-9 with TRBJ2-1; possible D gene TRBD2, 6 bases. From germline, CDR1 is SEHNR and CDR2 FQNEAQ (reference sequence). With 5 bases removed from V and 3 bases from J, the gap between germline ends came to 14 bases. There are 15 residues in the CDR3. CDR3 amino acids: CASSTGPGGYNEQFF. CDR3 in DNA: TGTGCCAGCAGCACGGGTCCCGGGGGCTACAATGAGCAGTTCTTC.

V usage is TRBV5-1 and J usage is TRBJ1-6; D may be TRBD1 (5 bases). The CDR3 consists of 16 residues. Germline V CDR1 and CDR2: SGHRS, YFSETQ. V shed 6 bases and J shed 6 bases, with 19 bases lying between them. In DNA form, the CDR3 reads TGCGCCAGCAATCAGGGCAGCGATCTTTCTAATTCACCCCTCCACTTT. This gives the protein CASNQGSDLSNSPLHF. Based on the CDR3 plus reference TRBV5-1 and TRBJ1-6, the full variable domain is KAGVTQTPRYLIKTRGQQVTLSCSPISGHRSVSWYQQTPGQGLQFLFEYFSETQRNKGNFPGRFSGRQFSNSRSEMNVSTLELGDSALYLCASNQGSDLSNSPLHFGNGTRLTVT.

This sequence joins TRBV15 and TRBJ2-1; 7 bases align to TRBD1. The CDR3 is made up of 16 amino acids. In germline, CDR1 is LNHNV, CDR2 YYDKDF (reference sequence). V lost 5 bases to trimming and J lost 7 bases; unmatched junction nucleotides: 14. The CDR3: CATSSPMTGIWNEQFF. DNA of the CDR3: TGTGCCACCAGCTCCCCAATGACAGGGATTTGGAATGAGCAGTTCTTC.

The rearrangement links TRBV6-1 to TRBJ1-5; D unresolved. The CDR3 consists of 14 residues. The germline gives CDR1 MNHNS, CDR2 SASEGT. V lost 4 bases, J lost 0 bases, and 7 bases lay in between. In nucleotides, the CDR3 is TGTGCCAGCAGTGGGCAATATAGCAATCAGCCCCAGCATTTT. Its protein is CASSGQYSNQPQHF.

The chain carries TRBV15 and TRBJ2-7, with 10 bases that match TRBD2. In germline, CDR1 is LNHNV, CDR2 YYDKDF (reference sequence). The CDR3 covers 15 residues. V gave up 4 bases and J gave up 0 bases; unmatched junction bases: 3. DNA of the CDR3: TGTGCCACCAGCATTTCTAGCGGGAGCTCCTACGAGCAGTACTTC. Translated: CATSISSGSSYEQYF.

The V and J genes are TRBV29-1 and TRBJ2-1, with 7 positions matching TRBD2. The V gene's germline CDR1 is SQVTM and CDR2 ANQGSEA. This CDR3 has 13 amino acids. Trimming at V came to 5 bases and at J to 0 bases, leaving 1 base not matched to a gene. The CDR3 DNA follows: TGCAGCGTTAGCGGGACCTCCTACAATGAGCAGTTCTTC. Protein: CSVSGTSYNEQFF.

J is TRBJ1-1 and V is TRBV7-2; TRBD1 is a possible D gene (5 bases). The germline V gene encodes CDR1 SGHTA and CDR2 FQGNSA. This CDR3 spans 13 amino acids. With 5 bases removed from V and 1 base from J, the gap between germline ends came to 8 bases. The CDR3 coding sequence is TGTGCCAGCAGCCCTACAGGGAACACTGAAGCTTTCTTT. It codes for CASSPTGNTEAFF.

This chain's CDR3 is CATHPGRFDTEAFF. CDR3 DNA: TGTGCCACCCATCCAGGTCGGTTCGACACTGAAGCTTTCTTT. This chain connects TRBV19 to TRBJ1-1, with no clear D. Germline V CDR1 and CDR2: LNHDA, SQIVND (reference sequence). V was pared by 10 bases and J by 3 bases, with 18 bases between. This CDR3 has 14 amino acids.

This clone appeared once. This chain links TRBV7-2 with TRBJ1-2; TRBD1 might be the D (5 bases). The CDR3 runs 12 residues. Trimming removed 5 bases from V and 4 bases from J, with 8 bases in between. CDR1 and CDR2 from the germline V gene are SGHTA and FQGNSA. The CDR3 DNA reads as TGTGCCAGCAGCCCGGGGGGCTATGGCTACACCTTC. This encodes CASSPGGYGYTF.

V gene TRBV15 combines with J gene TRBJ2-7, with 7 bases lining up with TRBD2. The CDR3 has 15 amino acids. V shed 0 bases and J 0 bases; nucleotides not matched to a gene: 2. The germline V gene encodes CDR1 LNHNV and CDR2 YYDKDF (reference sequence). CDR3 DNA: TGTGCCACCAGCAGAGAGGGCGGGGGCTCCTACGAGCAGTACTTC. Amino acids: CATSREGGGSYEQYF.

J is TRBJ1-3 and V is TRBV6-1, with 9 bases lining up with TRBD1. The CDR3 contains 14 residues. Trimming cost V 11 bases and J 0 bases; bases outside gene matches: 5. Per germline, CDR1 MNHNS and CDR2 SASEGT. The CDR3 protein is CAVGDRDSGNTIYF. Written as DNA, the CDR3 is TGTGCCGTTGGGGACAGGGACTCTGGAAACACCATATATTTT.

The J gene is TRBJ1-5, the V gene TRBV19; 7 bases agree with TRBD1. CDR1 LNHDA and CDR2 SQIVND come from the germline V gene (reference sequence). This CDR3 is 15 amino acids long. V dropped 7 bases and J dropped 2; count of bases not matched to a gene: 8. The CDR3 here is CASNSQGVGNQPQHF. The CDR3 bases are TGTGCCAGTAATTCCCAGGGGGTGGGCAATCAGCCCCAGCATTTT. The variable domain in full, completed from reference TRBV19 and TRBJ1-5, reads DGGITQSPKYLFRKEGQNVTLSCEQNLNHDAMYWYRQDPGQGLRLIYYSQIVNDFQKGDIAEGYSVSREKKESFPLTVTSAQKNPTAFYLCASNSQGVGNQPQHFGDGTRLSIL.

V and J are TRBV10-2 and TRBJ2-7, with TRBD2 matching 7 bases. The CDR3 loop spans 15 amino acids. From germline, CDR1 is WSHSY and CDR2 SAAADI. The V gene end was trimmed by 3 bases and the J gene end by 0 bases; junction bases not matched to a gene: 5. CDR3 nucleotides: TGCGCCAGCAGTGAACTAGGCGGGAGCTCCTACGAGCAGTACTTC. Residues: CASSELGGSSYEQYF.

The chain combines TRBV11-1 with TRBJ2-1; D not certain. The CDR3 length is 14 residues. The ends were cut back, 2 bases at V and 3 bases at J, with 8 bases in the middle. Germline V lookup: CDR1 SGHAT, CDR2 FQDESV (reference sequence). This CDR3 reads CASSLFGDYNEQFF. CDR3 nucleotide sequence: TGTGCCAGCAGCTTATTTGGAGACTACAATGAGCAGTTCTTC.

Note on this clone: The sample contains more than one DNA sequence encoding this CDR3. The chain carries TRBV9 and TRBJ2-5; 10 nucleotides agree with TRBD1. V shed 2 bases and J 2 bases; nucleotides not matched to a gene: 9. Germline assignment: CDR1 SGDLS and CDR2 YYNGEE. CDR3 length: 17 residues. This CDR3 reads CASSVGRRQGAQETQYF. In DNA form, the CDR3 reads TGTGCCAGCAGCGTTGGGAGAAGACAGGGGGCTCAAGAGACCCAGTACTTC.

V gene TRBV5-1 combines with J gene TRBJ2-5; a possible D gene is TRBD2 (5 bases). This CDR3 contains 13 residues. Trimming pared 0 bases from V and 5 bases from J, leaving 8 bases between. Looked up from germline, CDR1 is SGHRS and CDR2 is YFSETQ. The DNA for the CDR3 is TGCGCCAGCAGCTTGGGGCGGGTTGAGACCCAGTACTTC. Its protein product is CASSLGRVETQYF.